The entry that follows covers one T cell receptor (beta chain) sequence. Its cognate antigen is unknown. This specimen belongs to a study of response to subunit inactivated influenza vaccine. Germline V gives CDR1 MNHNS, CDR2 SASEGT. The CDR3 runs 15 residues. With 3 bases removed from V and 0 bases from J, the gap between germline ends came to 9 bases. Study results and caveats: That few new T cells are recruited by each seasonal influenza vaccination was the authors' suggestion.

TCRdb reprocessed the RT-PCR reads via MiXCR and lists one record per CDR3 protein. This sample carries about 480,000 distinct CDR3 sequences, 25% of them seen once, and the ten largest clones take around 2%. This clonotype was sampled from a man aged 50-59 years who received an inactivated influenza vaccine. The V call is TRBV6-1, the J call TRBJ1-5; D is undetermined. This specimen was CD4+ T cells sorted from PBMCs, taken about 5 days after vaccination. CDR3 sequence: CASSDRLSSNQPQHF. In nucleotides, the CDR3 is TGTGCCAGCAGTGACCGACTAAGTAGCAATCAGCCCCAGCATTTT.